Presented here are 12 T cell receptor beta chains from one specimen sequenced in a study of Ad26.COV2.S vaccination and SARS-CoV-2 variants. Clones were sequenced by immunoSEQ multiplex PCR, and TCRdb holds only the in-frame ones, with some missing. In the table there are around 300,000 clones, 80% to 90% of which are singletons. Treatment in this sample: roughly 19 received Ad26.COV2.S at low or high dose, single or two shots; about 5 received placebo; per-sample allocation not given. Sampling was done on day 63 after the first vaccine or placebo injection. The sample consisted of peripheral blood, taken in a trial of Ad26.COV2.S vaccine versus placebo. Source of these receptors: a person between 18 and 65 years old who received the Ad26.COV2.S COVID-19 vaccine or a placebo.

This chain connects TRBV5-1 to TRBJ1-4; possibly TRBD1 for D (6 bases). The germline V gene encodes CDR1 SGHRS and CDR2 YFSETQ. This CDR3 comprises 14 residues. With 0 bases removed from V and 7 bases from J, the gap between germline ends came to 10 bases. The CDR3 DNA reads as TGCGCCAGCAGCTTGGATGGGGGCTTTGAAAAACTGTTTTTT. It encodes CASSLDGGFEKLFF.

The chain links TRBV5-1 to TRBJ2-3, with 10 bases that match TRBD2. The germline gives CDR1 SGHRS, CDR2 YFSETQ. The V segment lost 2 bases and the J segment 0 bases; nucleotides outside the gene matches: 6. The CDR3 is 17 residues long. CDR3 in amino acids: CASSFDPSGGSTDTQYF. The CDR3 DNA reads TGCGCCAGCAGCTTTGACCCTAGCGGGGGTAGCACAGATACGCAGTATTTT.

The chain has TRBV3-1 (or the pseudogene TRBV3-2) and TRBJ2-1, with 8 bases that match TRBD2. Per the germline V gene, CDR1 is LGHDT and CDR2 is YNNKEL (reference sequence). V was pared by 3 bases and J by 1 base, with 8 bases of the junction left unmatched. The CDR3 is 17 amino acids. This chain's CDR3 is CASSHGKSGSSYNEQFF. In DNA form, the CDR3 reads TGTGCCAGCAGCCATGGTAAAAGCGGGAGTTCCTACAATGAGCAGTTCTTC.

V usage is TRBV6-6 and J usage is TRBJ1-1; D not certain. The V end was cut by 7 bases, the J end by 4 bases, with 16 bases between. The germline gives CDR1 MNHNY, CDR2 SVGAGI (reference sequence). The CDR3 sequence is 14 residues long. CDR3 nucleotides: TGTGCCAGCAAGGATTCGGGGTATTCCACTGAAGCTTTCTTT. Its translation is CASKDSGYSTEAFF.

This chain uses TRBV4-2 with TRBJ1-1; D might be TRBD1 (5 bases). The CDR3 runs to 15 residues. Germline CDR1 reads LGHNA; CDR2 reads YNFKEQ. V gave up 1 base and J gave up 1 base, with 10 bases separating them. CDR3 region: CASSQAPDRNTEAFF. CDR3 DNA: TGTGCCAGCAGCCAAGCCCCCGACAGGAACACTGAAGCTTTCTTT.

The chain is built from TRBV5-4 and TRBJ1-1; 7 positions agree with TRBD1. Losses at the gene ends were 1 base for V and 1 base for J; bases not matched to a gene: 4. Germline V gene data show CDR1 as SGHNT and CDR2 as YYREEE (reference sequence). There are 15 residues in the CDR3. The CDR3 loop reads CASSLPGTENTEAFF. CDR3 DNA: TGTGCCAGCAGCTTGCCAGGGACAGAGAACACTGAAGCTTTCTTT.

The gene calls are TRBV19 and TRBJ1-6; 10 positions match TRBD1. Germline V lookup: CDR1 LNHDA, CDR2 SQIVND (reference sequence). V shed 7 bases and J 8 bases; nucleotides not matched to a gene: 14. The CDR3 runs 17 residues. CDR3 protein: CASKGDRGGSEHSPLHF. DNA for the CDR3: TGTGCCAGTAAAGGGGACAGGGGAGGAAGTGAACATTCACCCCTCCACTTT.

The sample holds one count of this clone. The CDR3 DNA reads TGTGCCAGCAGCATCGGAATGAACACTGAAGCTTTCTTT. Translating it yields CASSIGMNTEAFF. The V gene is TRBV11-2, the J gene TRBJ1-1; no clear D gene. The V gene lost 5 bases and the J gene lost 0 bases, with 7 bases spanning the gap. Germline assignment: CDR1 SGHAT and CDR2 FQNNGV. This CDR3 has 13 amino acids. Supplemented by reference TRBV11-2 and TRBJ1-1, the full variable domain reads EAGVAQSPRYKIIEKRQSVAFWCNPISGHATLYWYQQILGQGPKLLIQFQNNGVVDDSQLPKDRFSAERLKGVDSTLKIQPAKLEDSAVYLCASSIGMNTEAFFGQGTRLTVV.

This clone has only one observation. CDR3: CASSLAKLGGYTF. The DNA of the CDR3 is TGTGCCAGCAGCTTAGCCAAACTCGGTGGCTACACCTTC. The V and J genes are TRBV7-8 and TRBJ1-2; D is uncertain. The V end lost 0 bases, the J end lost 7 bases, and 9 bases lay between the germline ends. The germline gives CDR1 SGHVS, CDR2 FQNEAQ. The CDR3 contains 13 residues.

This chain links TRBV7-9 with TRBJ2-7, with 9 nucleotides matching TRBD1. This CDR3 spans 15 amino acids. The V gene end was trimmed by 1 base and the J gene end by 3 bases; junction bases not matched to a gene: 4. Germline loops: CDR1 SEHNR, CDR2 FQNEAQ (reference sequence). The chain's CDR3 is CASSLGTGDFYEQYF. The CDR3 DNA follows: TGTGCCAGCAGCTTAGGGACAGGGGATTTCTACGAGCAGTACTTC.

This clone was recorded once. The chain joins TRBV7-8 to TRBJ2-5, with TRBD1 matching 9 bases. From germline, CDR1 is SGHVS and CDR2 FQNEAQ. The CDR3 runs to 14 residues. The trim removed 6 bases at V and 5 bases at J, leaving 7 bases unmatched. The chain's CDR3 is CASRSGTGMETQYF. CDR3 DNA: TGTGCCAGCAGATCCGGGACAGGGATGGAGACCCAGTACTTC.

The chain joins TRBV7-9 to TRBJ2-3; TRBD2 aligns across 14 bases. The CDR3 is 18 residues long. Looked up from germline, CDR1 is SEHNR and CDR2 is FQNEAQ (reference sequence). V was pared by 4 bases and J by 0 bases, with 6 bases of the junction left unmatched. The CDR3 loop is CASSSMTSGGDSTDTQYF. The CDR3 bases are TGTGCCAGCAGCTCAATGACTAGCGGGGGGGATAGCACAGATACGCAGTATTTT.